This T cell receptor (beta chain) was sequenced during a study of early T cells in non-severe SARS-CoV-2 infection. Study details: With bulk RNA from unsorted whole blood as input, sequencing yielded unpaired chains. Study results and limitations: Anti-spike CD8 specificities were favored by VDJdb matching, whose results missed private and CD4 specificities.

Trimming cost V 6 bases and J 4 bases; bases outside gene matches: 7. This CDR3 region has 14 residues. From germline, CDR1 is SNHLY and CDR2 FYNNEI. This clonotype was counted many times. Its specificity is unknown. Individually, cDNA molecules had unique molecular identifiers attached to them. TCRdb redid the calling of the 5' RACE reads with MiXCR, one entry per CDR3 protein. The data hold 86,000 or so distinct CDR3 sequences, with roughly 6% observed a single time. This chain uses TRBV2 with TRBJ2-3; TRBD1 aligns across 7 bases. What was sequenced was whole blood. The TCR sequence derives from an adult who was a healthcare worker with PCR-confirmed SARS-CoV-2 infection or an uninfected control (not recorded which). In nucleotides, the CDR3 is TGTGCCAGCAGCGAGGGGGCAGCCGCAGATACGCAGTATTTT. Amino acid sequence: CASSEGAAADTQYF.